This T cell receptor (beta chain) originates from a study of OX40 agonist ivuxolimab in advanced cancers. Across the whole study: Cohort: around 86% men, mean age approximately 66, aged about 20 to 80. Findings of the study overall: Among some nonresponders, normalized T-cell clonal expansion was also low. There were, on average, more expanded clones in CD8+ T cells than in CD4+.

TCRdb keeps only in-frame clones here, not all; method: immunoSEQ multiplex PCR. The repertoire has 70,000 to 75,000 clones, around 83% of them found once; the top ten carry roughly 1.2%. As concerns this clone: Its antigen is currently unknown.

This CDR3 region has 15 residues. V trimming: 5 bases; J trimming: 1 base; junction bases outside the gene matches: 2. CDR1 and CDR2 from the germline V gene are MNHEY and SVGAGI. Sequenced material: CD4+ or CD8+ T cells sorted from blood, taken in a trial of the OX40 agonist ivuxolimab. The chain carries TRBV6-5 and TRBJ2-5; 12 bases line up with TRBD2. The receptor was derived from an adult with an advanced solid tumor such as melanoma, head and neck, liver or kidney cancer. In nucleotides, the CDR3 is TGTGCCAGCAGTACGACTAGCGGGGGCCAAGAGACCCAGTACTTC. Its protein product is CASSTTSGGQETQYF.